This TCR beta chain was profiled in a study of cytomegalovirus exposure and HLA in healthy donors. General study points: One cluster of highly shared sequence variants probably arose as a sequencing artifact.

The PCR contained 60 Vbeta and 13 Jbeta primers. Data came from immunoSEQ multiplex PCR; TCRdb stores just in-frame clones and leaves some out. The sample holds over 120,000 clones; about 75% are singletons and the top ten take roughly 7.3%. In its sample, this clone was seen a few times. What it binds is unknown. Trimming at V came to 5 bases and at J to 5 bases, leaving 5 bases not matched to a gene. The germline V gene encodes CDR1 SNHLY and CDR2 FYNNEI. This CDR3 has 13 residues. The sequence derives from a man aged 25 to 45 in good health and CMV-seronegative. The source material was PBMCs. The rearrangement joins TRBV2 to TRBJ1-2, with 7 nucleotides matching TRBD1. CDR3 sequence: CASSRGQQYGYTF. The CDR3 DNA sequence: TGTGCCAGCAGTAGGGGACAGCAGTATGGCTACACCTTC.